This paragraph covers one T cell receptor beta chain sequence. This clonotype was picked up many times. Its antigen is currently not known. The record has no base qualities; no much larger clone is one base away. This specimen comes from a study of T cells in Graves' hyperthyroidism and ophthalmopathy (dated by TCRdb to about 2019). In the study overall: Peripheral blood samples were taken at initial diagnosis, before any treatment was given. The paper describes TCR Vbeta CDR3 sequencing of 130 to 150 peripheral blood samples, made up of about 41 ophthalmopathy patients, around 78 hyperthyroidism patients and 17 progressor patients. An independent validation cohort of around 19 hyperthyroidism patients and 17 patients who later progressed to ophthalmopathy tested prospective prediction of ophthalmopathy. The approximately 90 discovery patients were divided at random into training and test sets in a 7:3 ratio. After blood sampling, hyperthyroidism patients were treated with methimazole at a starting dose of 30 mg daily, and ophthalmopathy patients were treated with high-dose intravenous methylprednisolone. In roughly six Graves' hyperthyroidism patients, the study also compared T-cell repertoires from thyroid tissue with T-cell repertoires from blood. To identify distinguishing TCR V-J signatures, a discovery cohort of 90 to 100 patients was used, comprising 43 with Graves' ophthalmopathy and 57 with stable Graves' hyperthyroidism. The full study reports these points: Sample size was not statistically predetermined, and blinding of investigators to group allocation was not performed. Most expanded thyroid clonotypes (frequency above 0.001) were also detected in blood, a finding suggesting that blood repertoires may reflect thyroid immune responses. In validation, the model predicted progression to ophthalmopathy with roughly 70% sensitivity and 72% to 85% specificity, a median of about six months before onset. Ophthalmopathy was separated from stable hyperthyroidism by a 13 V-J signature model, with around 90% sensitivity and 81% to 83% specificity obtained in cross-validation and 80%/75% obtained in testing.

CDR1 and CDR2, looked up from the germline V gene (reference sequence), are DFQATT and SNEGSKA. Including the terminal cysteine and phenylalanine, the CDR3 comprises 12 residues. Only CDR3 DNA is held: 36 bases, read in frame from base 1. The V and J ends are trimmed by 0 bases and 6 bases, leaving 8 bases between them. Ophthalmopathy patients had moderately to severely active disease, Clinical Activity Score of at least 3, NOSPECS grade of at least 4, and duration under 3 months. The study excluded patients with uncontrolled infections, other autoimmune diseases, pregnancy or lactation. Clinical symptoms, serum thyroxine and TRAb, thyroid ultrasound, and orbital computed tomography formed the basis for the diagnoses. PBMCs were separated from around 9.1 ml of fresh peripheral blood using Ficoll-Paque density gradient centrifugation. Trizol reagent was used to extract total RNA, and RNA quality was then checked on an Agilent 2100 Bioanalyzer.

The TCR beta CDR3 regions were amplified from RNA transcripts. The TCR CDR3 was subjected to a first round of RT-PCR using the HTBI primer set and the Qiagen OneStep RT-PCR kit. The libraries were constructed in a second round of multiplex PCR and then size-selected and purified. The libraries were sequenced on an Illumina HiSeq2000 using paired-end 100 bp reads. Per the authors' processing: SOAPnuke was used to process the raw data, throwing out any read that contained adapters or uncalled bases, had a mean Phred below 15, or lacked an exact constant-primer or identifier match. COPE v1.2.5 was used to merge the high-quality paired reads, and each unique nucleotide sequence was defined as a clonotype. Clonotypes were aligned to IMGT TRBV, TRBD and TRBJ reference segments using MiTCR v1.1. The analysis was restricted to V-J combinations with a frequency above 0.0001, which together covered 99% to 99.2% of the repertoires. The TCS score was defined as F50 (clonal expansion) divided by E x V (chaos), with BLOSUM62-based TCRdist calculated between CDR3 peptides within each V-J. Welch's t-statistics and random forest reduced around 550 V-J features to 10 to 15, which were used in a naive Bayes classifier (R e1071). Through fastp at Q25 and MiXCR, TCRdb rebuilt clones from the public reads, retaining in-frame beta chains. CDR3 protein duplicates are merged, each entry listing the most common genes and DNA. The authors' filters were not applied to this entry. The sample table shows about 410,000 distinct CDR3 sequences, and approximately 14% are seen once. Over 10% of the sample is held by the ten biggest clonotypes.

The chain employs TRBV20-1 and TRBJ1-2; the D gene is unclear. The sequenced sample consisted of blood. The source of this sequence is a man between 18 and 29 years old with Graves' ophthalmopathy. The DNA sequence is given as TGCAGTGCTAGAGATCAAGGCCATGGCTACACCTTC. It specifies CSARDQGHGYTF.